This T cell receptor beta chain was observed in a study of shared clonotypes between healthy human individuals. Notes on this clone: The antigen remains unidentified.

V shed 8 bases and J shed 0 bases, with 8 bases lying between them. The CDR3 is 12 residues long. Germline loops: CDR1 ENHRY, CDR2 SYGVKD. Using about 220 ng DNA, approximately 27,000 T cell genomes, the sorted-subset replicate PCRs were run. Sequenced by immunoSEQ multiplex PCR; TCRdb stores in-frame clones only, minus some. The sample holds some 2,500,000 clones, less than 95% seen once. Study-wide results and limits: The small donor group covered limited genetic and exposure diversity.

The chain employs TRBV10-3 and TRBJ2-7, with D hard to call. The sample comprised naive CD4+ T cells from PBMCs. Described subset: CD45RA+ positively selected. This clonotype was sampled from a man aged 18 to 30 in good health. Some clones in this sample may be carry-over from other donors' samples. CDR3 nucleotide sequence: TGTGCCATCGGAGACCTCTCCTACGAGCAGTACTTC. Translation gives CAIGDLSYEQYF.